Given below is one T cell receptor (beta chain) in context. The CDR3 spans 14 residues. V dropped 0 bases and J dropped 1 base, with 6 bases sitting between them. Germline CDR1 and CDR2: MNHNY and SVGAGI (reference sequence). Per the authors' pipeline: Reference gene primers were amplified, and this amplification served to estimate nucleated cell counts. Method: immunoSEQ multiplex PCR; TCRdb's copy keeps in-frame clones and lacks some. The V and J calls and the clone size are those of that table, but D and trimming were determined from the DNA. The table has under 300,000 clones, about 80% seen once; the top ten hold about 3.1%. This sample is drawn from a study of blood T cell repertoires in COVID-19. Overall study: The origin of the acute and convalescent COVID-19 samples was the United States, Italy and Spain.

The chain has TRBV6-6 and TRBJ1-1; D uncertain. The source of this sequence is a woman over 75 with acute or convalescent COVID-19. The sequenced sample was peripheral blood. The DNA of the CDR3 is TGTGCCAGCAGTTACTCTCCAGGGAACACTGAAGCTTTCTTT. This gives the protein CASSYSPGNTEAFF.